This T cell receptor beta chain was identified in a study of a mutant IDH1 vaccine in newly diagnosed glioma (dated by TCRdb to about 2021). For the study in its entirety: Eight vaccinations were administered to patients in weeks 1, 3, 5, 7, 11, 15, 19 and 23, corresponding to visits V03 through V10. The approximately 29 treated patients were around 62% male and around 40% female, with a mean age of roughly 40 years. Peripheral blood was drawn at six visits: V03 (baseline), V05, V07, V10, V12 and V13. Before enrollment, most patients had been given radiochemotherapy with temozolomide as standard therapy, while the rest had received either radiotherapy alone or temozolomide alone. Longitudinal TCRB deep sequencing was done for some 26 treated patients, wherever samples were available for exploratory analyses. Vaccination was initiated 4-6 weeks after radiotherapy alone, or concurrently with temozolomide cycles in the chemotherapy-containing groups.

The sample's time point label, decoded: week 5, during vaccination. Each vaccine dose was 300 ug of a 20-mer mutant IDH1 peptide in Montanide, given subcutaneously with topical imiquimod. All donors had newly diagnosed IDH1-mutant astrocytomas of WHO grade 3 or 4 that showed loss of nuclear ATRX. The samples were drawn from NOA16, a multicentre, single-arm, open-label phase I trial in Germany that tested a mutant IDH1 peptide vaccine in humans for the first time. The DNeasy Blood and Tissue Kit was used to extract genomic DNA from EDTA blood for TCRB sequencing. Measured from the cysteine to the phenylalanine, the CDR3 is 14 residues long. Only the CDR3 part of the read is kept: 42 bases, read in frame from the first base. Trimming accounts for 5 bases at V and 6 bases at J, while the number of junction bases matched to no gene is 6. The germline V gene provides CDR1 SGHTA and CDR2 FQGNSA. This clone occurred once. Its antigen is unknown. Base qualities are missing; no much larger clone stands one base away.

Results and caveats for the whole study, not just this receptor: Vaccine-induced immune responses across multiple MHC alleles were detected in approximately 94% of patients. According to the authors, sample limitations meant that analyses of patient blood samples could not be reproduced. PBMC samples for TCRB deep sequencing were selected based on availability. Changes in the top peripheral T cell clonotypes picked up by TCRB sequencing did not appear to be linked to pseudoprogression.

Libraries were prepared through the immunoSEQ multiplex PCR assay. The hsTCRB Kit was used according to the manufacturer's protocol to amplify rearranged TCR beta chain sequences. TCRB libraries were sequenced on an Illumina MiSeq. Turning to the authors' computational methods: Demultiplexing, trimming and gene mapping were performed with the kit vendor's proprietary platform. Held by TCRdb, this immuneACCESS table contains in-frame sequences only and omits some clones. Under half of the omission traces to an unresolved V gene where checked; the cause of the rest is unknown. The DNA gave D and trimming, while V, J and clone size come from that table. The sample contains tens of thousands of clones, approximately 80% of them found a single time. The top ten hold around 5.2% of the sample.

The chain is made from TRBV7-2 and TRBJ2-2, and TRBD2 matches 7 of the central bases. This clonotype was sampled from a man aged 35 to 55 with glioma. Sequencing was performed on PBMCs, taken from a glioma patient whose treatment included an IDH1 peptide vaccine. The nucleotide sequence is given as TGTGCCAGCAGCCTCATGGGGGGGGCCGGGGAGCTGTTTTTT. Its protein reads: CASSLMGGAGELFF.